These T cell receptor beta chains were read from a single sample in a study of CD8 T cells in ankylosing spondylitis. TCRdb reprocessed the 5' RACE reads with MiXCR, giving one entry per CDR3 protein. The table shows 150,000 to 200,000 distinct CDR3 sequences, with about 18% occurring only once. The specimen sequenced was blood, either unsorted or a sorted T cell fraction (not recorded which). The receptors come from a male donor under 30 with ankylosing spondylitis or in good health (not recorded which). Both conserved end residues are part of each CDR3. A D gene is named only where the DNA matches it firmly. Clone size is given for some rows only: seen once, a few or many times, or a class if the clone is expanded.

CDR3: CASSQARAGGREKLFF
DNA: TGTGCCAGCAGCCAAGCTAGGGCAGGGGGCCGGGAAAAACTGTTTTTT
D: TRBD1
size: many
J: TRBJ1-4
length: 16
V: TRBV7-8

CDR3: CATSPRTSETQYF
DNA: TGTGCCACCTCACCACGCACGTCAGAGACCCAGTACTTC
D: .
size: many
J: TRBJ2-5
length: 13
V: TRBV27

CDR3: CSAPRDAEAFF
DNA: TGCAGTGCTCCCCGGGACGCTGAAGCTTTCTTT
D: .
size: few
J: TRBJ1-1
length: 11
V: TRBV20-1

CDR3: CASSLWSGVDNEQFF
DNA: TGTGCCAGCAGTTTATGGTCGGGAGTCGACAATGAGCAGTTCTTC
D: .
size: many
J: TRBJ2-1
length: 15
V: TRBV28

CDR3: CASSPRLGGGTDTQYF
DNA: TGCGCCAGCAGCCCCCGGCTAGGGGGCGGCACAGATACGCAGTATTTT
D: TRBD1
size: many
J: TRBJ2-3
length: 16
V: TRBV5-1

CDR3: CASSPKKKGRLNTGELFF
DNA: TGTGCCAGCAGCCCGAAAAAAAAGGGACGGTTGAACACCGGGGAGCTGTTTTTT
D: .
size: many
J: TRBJ2-2
length: 18
V: TRBV6-5

CDR3: CASSFGGSFYEQYF
DNA: TGTGCCAGCAGCTTTGGTGGGAGTTTCTACGAGCAGTACTTC
D: .
size: few
J: TRBJ2-7
length: 14
V: TRBV7-2

CDR3: CASSGNGEKLFF
DNA: TGTGCCAGCTCCGGCAACGGTGAAAAACTGTTTTTT
D: .
size: many
J: TRBJ1-4
length: 12
V: TRBV18

CDR3: CASSYTDGSNEQFF
DNA: TGTGCCAGCAGTTACACAGACGGTAGCAATGAGCAGTTCTTC
D: .
size: many
J: TRBJ2-1
length: 14
V: TRBV6-5

CDR3: CASSLAPTSTDTQYF
DNA: TGCGCCAGCAGCTTGGCTCCCACTAGCACAGATACGCAGTATTTT
D: .
size: .
J: TRBJ2-3
length: 15
V: TRBV5-1

CDR3: CASSVGEGGWNEQFF
DNA: TGTGCCAGCAGCGTAGGGGAGGGGGGTTGGAATGAGCAGTTCTTC
D: .
size: many
J: TRBJ2-1
length: 15
V: TRBV9

CDR3: CASSLQGETEAFF
DNA: TGTGCCAGCAGCCTGCAGGGGGAAACTGAAGCTTTCTTT
D: TRBD1
size: .
J: TRBJ1-1
length: 13
V: TRBV4-2

CDR3: CSARGTSGTGEQFF
DNA: TGCAGTGCCCGCGGGACTAGCGGGACCGGTGAGCAGTTCTTC
D: TRBD2
size: .
J: TRBJ2-1
length: 14
V: TRBV20-1

CDR3: CASSQEITASLAANVLTF
DNA: TGTGCCAGCAGCCAAGAGATAACAGCGTCTCTGGCGGCCAACGTCCTGACTTTC
D: .
size: .
J: TRBJ2-6
length: 18
V: TRBV4-2

CDR3: CATQSGALLLREQYF
DNA: TGTGCCACCCAGTCCGGGGCCCTGCTGCTACGGGAGCAGTACTTC
D: .
size: many
J: TRBJ2-7
length: 15
V: TRBV10-3

CDR3: CASQSSLLYTGELFF
DNA: TGTGCCAGCCAGTCCTCTTTATTATATACCGGGGAGCTGTTTTTT
D: .
size: many
J: TRBJ2-2
length: 15
V: TRBV25-1

CDR3: CAIRGQGLNTEAFF
DNA: TGTGCCATCAGGGGACAGGGCCTGAACACTGAAGCTTTCTTT
D: TRBD1
size: many
J: TRBJ1-1
length: 14
V: TRBV10-3

CDR3: CASSQAGVETQYF
DNA: TGCGCCAGCAGCCAAGCGGGAGTTGAGACCCAGTACTTC
D: .
size: many
J: TRBJ2-5
length: 13
V: TRBV4-1

CDR3: CASGPRPQETGANVLTF
DNA: TGTGCTAGTGGTCCCCGACCCCAGGAAACTGGGGCCAACGTCCTGACTTTC
D: .
size: .
J: TRBJ2-6
length: 17
V: TRBV12-5

CDR3: CASSPGIPLGPSETQYF
DNA: TGTGCCAGCAGTCCCGGAATACCCCTAGGACCCTCAGAGACCCAGTACTTC
D: .
size: many
J: TRBJ2-5
length: 17
V: TRBV12-3/TRBV12-4

CDR3: CASSGTSGSYNEQFF
DNA: TGTGCCAGCAGTGGGACTAGCGGTTCCTACAATGAGCAGTTCTTC
D: TRBD2
size: many
J: TRBJ2-1
length: 15
V: TRBV6-5

CDR3: CSAATDTQYF
DNA: TGCAGTGCGGCGACAGATACGCAGTATTTT
D: .
size: .
J: TRBJ2-3
length: 10
V: TRBV20-1

CDR3: CASALSTDTQYF
DNA: TGTGCTAGTGCACTAAGCACAGATACGCAGTATTTT
D: .
size: many
J: TRBJ2-3
length: 12
V: TRBV12-5

CDR3: CATSDSWTSGTNNEQFF
DNA: TGTGCCACCAGTGACTCCTGGACTAGCGGGACCAACAATGAGCAGTTCTTC
D: TRBD2
size: many
J: TRBJ2-1
length: 17
V: TRBV24-1

CDR3: CASLAGGISYNEQFF
DNA: TGTGCCAGCCTCGCCGGGGGCATCTCCTACAATGAGCAGTTCTTC
D: .
size: many
J: TRBJ2-1
length: 15
V: TRBV18

CDR3: CAWSAWENTGELFF
DNA: TGTGCCTGGAGTGCGTGGGAAAACACCGGGGAGCTGTTTTTT
D: .
size: .
J: TRBJ2-2
length: 14
V: TRBV30

CDR3: CASRNPDSETQYF
DNA: TGTGCCAGCAGGAACCCCGACTCGGAGACCCAGTACTTC
D: .
size: many
J: TRBJ2-5
length: 13
V: TRBV6-5

CDR3: CASKAGQGAAEAFF
DNA: TGCGCCAGCAAAGCGGGACAGGGGGCCGCTGAAGCTTTCTTT
D: TRBD1
size: many
J: TRBJ1-1
length: 14
V: TRBV5-1

CDR3: CSARAILAGVFPNEQFF
DNA: TGCAGTGCTAGAGCCATACTAGCGGGAGTTTTTCCGAATGAGCAGTTCTTC
D: TRBD2
size: .
J: TRBJ2-1
length: 17
V: TRBV20-1

CDR3: CASSGASGANVLTF
DNA: TGCGCCAGCAGCGGTGCCTCTGGGGCCAACGTCCTGACTTTC
D: .
size: many
J: TRBJ2-6
length: 14
V: TRBV5-1

CDR3: CASTLGGLADTQYF
DNA: TGTGCCAGTACCCTAGGTGGGTTAGCAGATACGCAGTATTTT
D: .
size: once
J: TRBJ2-3
length: 14
V: TRBV19

CDR3: CASSLAMNIAGVITDTQYF
DNA: TGCGCCAGCAGCTTGGCTATGAATATAGCGGGAGTGATTACAGATACGCAGTATTTT
D: TRBD2
size: many
J: TRBJ2-3
length: 19
V: TRBV5-1

CDR3: CASSLGSGLEQFF
DNA: TGTGCCAGCAGCTTAGGAAGCGGACTTGAGCAGTTCTTC
D: .
size: many
J: TRBJ2-1
length: 13
V: TRBV13

CDR3: CSAYRQSSYNSPLHF
DNA: TGCAGTGCTTACAGACAGAGCTCCTATAATTCACCCCTCCACTTT
D: .
size: many
J: TRBJ1-6
length: 15
V: TRBV20-1

CDR3: CSARGVLSTDTQYF
DNA: TGCAGTGCTAGAGGTGTTCTGTCTACAGATACGCAGTATTTT
D: .
size: .
J: TRBJ2-3
length: 14
V: TRBV20-1

CDR3: CASSVSVAGVANEQFF
DNA: TGTGCCAGCAGCGTCAGCGTAGCGGGAGTCGCCAATGAGCAGTTCTTC
D: TRBD2
size: many
J: TRBJ2-1
length: 16
V: TRBV7-7

CDR3: CASSTGTGETQYF
DNA: TGCGCCAGCAGTACAGGGACCGGGGAGACCCAGTACTTC
D: .
size: few
J: TRBJ2-5
length: 13
V: TRBV5-1

CDR3: CASSFASYSNQPQHF
DNA: TGTGCCAGCAGTTTCGCCAGCTATAGCAATCAGCCCCAGCATTTT
D: .
size: .
J: TRBJ1-5
length: 15
V: TRBV27

CDR3: CASSLSTLQETQYF
DNA: TGTGCCAGCAGCTTAAGTACCCTCCAAGAGACCCAGTACTTC
D: .
size: .
J: TRBJ2-5
length: 14
V: TRBV7-9

CDR3: CSVLKVGTGFREQYF
DNA: TGCAGCGTTCTAAAAGTTGGGACAGGGTTTCGCGAGCAGTACTTC
D: TRBD1
size: many
J: TRBJ2-7
length: 15
V: TRBV29-1

CDR3: CSAGREGLAGADTQYF
DNA: TGCAGTGCTGGGCGGGAGGGGCTAGCGGGAGCAGATACGCAGTATTTT
D: TRBD2
size: many
J: TRBJ2-3
length: 16
V: TRBV20-1

CDR3: CASSLRETDTQYF
DNA: TGCGCCAGCAGCTTGCGGGAGACAGATACGCAGTATTTT
D: .
size: many
J: TRBJ2-3
length: 13
V: TRBV5-1

CDR3: CASSSTSGSQYNEQFF
DNA: TGTGCCAGCAGCTCCACTAGCGGGAGCCAATACAATGAGCAGTTCTTC
D: TRBD2
size: many
J: TRBJ2-1
length: 16
V: TRBV7-9

CDR3: CATSLAGDTDTQYF
DNA: TGTGCCACATCATTAGCGGGGGACACAGATACGCAGTATTTT
D: TRBD2
size: .
J: TRBJ2-3
length: 14
V: TRBV10-3

CDR3: CASSLPGPSRETQYF
DNA: TGTGCCAGCAGTCTGCCGGGTCCTTCCCGAGAGACCCAGTACTTC
D: .
size: many
J: TRBJ2-5
length: 15
V: TRBV28

CDR3: CASSSGRANYNEQFF
DNA: TGTGCCAGCTCATCGGGGCGGGCAAACTACAATGAGCAGTTCTTC
D: .
size: few
J: TRBJ2-1
length: 15
V: TRBV18

CDR3: CASSQEYEQYF
DNA: TGTGCCAGCAGCCAGGAATACGAGCAGTACTTC
D: .
size: many
J: TRBJ2-7
length: 11
V: TRBV11-2

CDR3: CSAFRQASTDTQYF
DNA: TGCAGTGCTTTTAGACAGGCGAGCACAGATACGCAGTATTTT
D: .
size: many
J: TRBJ2-3
length: 14
V: TRBV20-1

CDR3: CSARRTSGNTGELFF
DNA: TGCAGTGCTAGGCGGACTAGCGGAAACACCGGGGAGCTGTTTTTT
D: TRBD2
size: many
J: TRBJ2-2
length: 15
V: TRBV20-1

CDR3: CSARVKGPTEAFF
DNA: TGCAGTGCTAGAGTTAAGGGGCCCACTGAAGCTTTCTTT
D: .
size: many
J: TRBJ1-1
length: 13
V: TRBV20-1